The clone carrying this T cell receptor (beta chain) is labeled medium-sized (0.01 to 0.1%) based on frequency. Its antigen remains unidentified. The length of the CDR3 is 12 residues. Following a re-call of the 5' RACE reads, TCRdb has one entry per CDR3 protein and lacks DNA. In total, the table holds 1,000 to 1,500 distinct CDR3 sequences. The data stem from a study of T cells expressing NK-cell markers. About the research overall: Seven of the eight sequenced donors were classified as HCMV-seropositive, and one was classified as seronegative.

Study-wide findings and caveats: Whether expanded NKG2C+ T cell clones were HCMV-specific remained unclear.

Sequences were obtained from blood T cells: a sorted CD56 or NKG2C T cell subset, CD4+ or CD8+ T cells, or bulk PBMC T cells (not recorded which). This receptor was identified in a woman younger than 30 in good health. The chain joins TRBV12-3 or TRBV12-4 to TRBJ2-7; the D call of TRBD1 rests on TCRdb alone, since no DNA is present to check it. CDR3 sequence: CASSFYRGRQYF.